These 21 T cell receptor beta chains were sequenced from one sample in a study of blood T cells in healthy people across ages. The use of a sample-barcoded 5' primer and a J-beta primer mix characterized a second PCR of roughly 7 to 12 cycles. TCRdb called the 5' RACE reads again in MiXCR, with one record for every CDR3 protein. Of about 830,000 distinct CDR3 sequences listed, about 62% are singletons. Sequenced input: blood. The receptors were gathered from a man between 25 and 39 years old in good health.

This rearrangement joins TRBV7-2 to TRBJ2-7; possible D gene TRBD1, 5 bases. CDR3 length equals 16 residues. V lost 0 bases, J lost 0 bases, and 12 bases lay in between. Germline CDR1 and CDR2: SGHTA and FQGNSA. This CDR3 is CASSLAQGRSSYEQYF. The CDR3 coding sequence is TGTGCCAGCAGCTTAGCGCAGGGCAGGAGCTCCTACGAGCAGTACTTC.

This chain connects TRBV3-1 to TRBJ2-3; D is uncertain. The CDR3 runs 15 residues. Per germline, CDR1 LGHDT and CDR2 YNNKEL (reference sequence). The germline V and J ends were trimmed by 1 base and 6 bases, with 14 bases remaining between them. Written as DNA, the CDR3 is TGTGCCAGCAGCCAAGGCCCTCTCATGTCGGATACGCAGTATTTT. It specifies CASSQGPLMSDTQYF.

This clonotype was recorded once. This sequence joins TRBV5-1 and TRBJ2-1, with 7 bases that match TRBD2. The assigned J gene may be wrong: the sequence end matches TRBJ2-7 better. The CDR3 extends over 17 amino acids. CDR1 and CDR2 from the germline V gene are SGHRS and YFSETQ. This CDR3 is CASSLESTSYQYNEQYF. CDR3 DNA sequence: TGCGCCAGCAGCTTGGAGTCGACTAGCTACCAATACAATGAGCAGTACTTC.

Here the CDR3 reads CASSLAGINQPQHF. DNA of the CDR3: TGTGCCAGCAGCTTAGCGGGGATCAATCAGCCCCAGCATTTT. V is TRBV7-8 and J is TRBJ1-5; D remains unclear. The CDR3 covers 14 residues. Trimming stripped 0 bases from V and 3 bases from J, with 6 bases between. Germline CDR1 is SGHVS and CDR2 is FQNEAQ.

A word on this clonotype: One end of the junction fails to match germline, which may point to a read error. The CDR3 is CASSVATGTGETQYF. In DNA, the CDR3 is TGTGCCAGCAGTGTAGCTACTGGGACAGGGGAGACCCAGTACTTC. The chain is built from TRBV9 and TRBJ2-5; 9 bases fit TRBD1. From germline, CDR1 is SGDLS and CDR2 YYNGEE. CDR3 length: 15 amino acids.

The CDR3 is CAISEGRAGTEAFF. In nucleotides, the CDR3 is TGTGCCATCAGTGAGGGCCGGGCGGGGACTGAAGCTTTCTTT. V usage is TRBV10-3 and J usage is TRBJ1-1, with D unclear. CDR1 is ENHRY, CDR2 SYGVKD, per germline. V gave up 2 bases and J gave up 5 bases, with 12 bases separating them. The CDR3 covers 14 residues.

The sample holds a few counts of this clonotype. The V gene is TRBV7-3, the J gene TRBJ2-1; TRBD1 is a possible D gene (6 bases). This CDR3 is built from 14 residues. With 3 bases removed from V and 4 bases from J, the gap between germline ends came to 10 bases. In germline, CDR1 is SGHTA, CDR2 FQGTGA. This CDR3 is CASSFGQLYNEQFF. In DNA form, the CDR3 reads TGTGCCAGCAGCTTCGGACAGCTATACAATGAGCAGTTCTTC.

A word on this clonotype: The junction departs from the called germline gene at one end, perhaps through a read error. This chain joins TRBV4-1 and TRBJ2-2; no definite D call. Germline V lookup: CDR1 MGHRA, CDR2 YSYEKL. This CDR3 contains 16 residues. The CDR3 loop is CACSHTPSLETGELFF. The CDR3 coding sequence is TGCGCCTGCAGCCACACCCCTAGTCTTGAGACCGGGGAGCTGTTTTTT.

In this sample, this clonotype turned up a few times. The chain's CDR3 is CASSAQNRGPSTDTQYF. In nucleotides, the CDR3 is TGTGCCAGCAGTGCTCAGAACAGGGGGCCTAGCACAGATACGCAGTATTTT. V is TRBV12-3 or TRBV12-4 and J is TRBJ2-3; 9 bases are shared with TRBD1. CDR3 length: 17 amino acids. The V and J ends lost 5 bases and 0 bases, in that order; junction bases with no gene match: 9.

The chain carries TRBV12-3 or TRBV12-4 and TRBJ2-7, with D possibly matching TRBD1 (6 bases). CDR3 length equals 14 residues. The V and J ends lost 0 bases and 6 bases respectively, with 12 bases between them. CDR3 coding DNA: TGTGCCAGCAGTTTAGCGTTACAGGGTCGCGAGCAGTACTTC. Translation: CASSLALQGREQYF.

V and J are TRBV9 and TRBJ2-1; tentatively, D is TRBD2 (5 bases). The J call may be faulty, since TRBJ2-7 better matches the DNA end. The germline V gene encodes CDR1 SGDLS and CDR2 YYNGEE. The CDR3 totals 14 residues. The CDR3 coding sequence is TGTGCCAGCAACTCTGGAGGAAACCACTACGAGCAGTACTTC. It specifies CASNSGGNHYEQYF.

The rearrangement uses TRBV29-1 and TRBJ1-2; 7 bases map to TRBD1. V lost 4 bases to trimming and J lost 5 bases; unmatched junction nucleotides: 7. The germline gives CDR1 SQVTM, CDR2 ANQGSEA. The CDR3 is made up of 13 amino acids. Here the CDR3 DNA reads TGCAGCGTTGCAGAACAGGGGAGTTATGGCTACACCTTC. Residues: CSVAEQGSYGYTF.

In DNA, the CDR3 is TGTGCCAGTAGCCCCGGGGGGCGCGAAGTGCGGGAGCAGTACTTC. Amino acid sequence: CASSPGGREVREQYF. The chain links TRBV6-2 or TRBV6-3 to TRBJ2-7; tentative D call: TRBD2 (7 bases). Trimming took 9 bases from V and 7 from J, leaving 25 bases between them. Germline CDR1 and CDR2: MNHEY and SVGEGT. This CDR3 has 15 residues.

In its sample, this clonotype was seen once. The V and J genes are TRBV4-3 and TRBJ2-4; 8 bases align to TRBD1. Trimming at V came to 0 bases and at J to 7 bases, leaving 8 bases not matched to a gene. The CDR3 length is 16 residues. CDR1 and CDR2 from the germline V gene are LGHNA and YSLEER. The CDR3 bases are TGCGCCAGCAGCCAAGATCTCGCCGACAGGGGCAACATTCAGTACTTC. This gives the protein CASSQDLADRGNIQYF.

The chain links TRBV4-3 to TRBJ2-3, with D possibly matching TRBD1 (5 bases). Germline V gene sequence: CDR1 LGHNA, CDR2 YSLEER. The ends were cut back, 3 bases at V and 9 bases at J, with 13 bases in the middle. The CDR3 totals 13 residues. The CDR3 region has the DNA TGCGCCAGCAGCCAGACCAGGGTAGGCACGCAGTATTTT. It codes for CASSQTRVGTQYF.

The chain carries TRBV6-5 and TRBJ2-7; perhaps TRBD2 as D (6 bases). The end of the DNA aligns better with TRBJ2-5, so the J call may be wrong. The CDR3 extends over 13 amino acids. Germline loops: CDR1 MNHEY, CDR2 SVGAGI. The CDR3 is CASGRLVAETQYF. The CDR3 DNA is TGTGCCAGCGGCCGACTAGTCGCGGAGACCCAGTACTTC.

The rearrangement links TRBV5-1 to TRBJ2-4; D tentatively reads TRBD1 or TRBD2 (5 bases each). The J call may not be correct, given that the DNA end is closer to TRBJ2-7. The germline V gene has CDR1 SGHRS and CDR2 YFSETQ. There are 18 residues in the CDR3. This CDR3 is CASSLQNSGTASSYEQYF. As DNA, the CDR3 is TGCGCCAGCAGCTTGCAAAACTCCGGGACGGCGAGCTCCTACGAGCAGTACTTC.

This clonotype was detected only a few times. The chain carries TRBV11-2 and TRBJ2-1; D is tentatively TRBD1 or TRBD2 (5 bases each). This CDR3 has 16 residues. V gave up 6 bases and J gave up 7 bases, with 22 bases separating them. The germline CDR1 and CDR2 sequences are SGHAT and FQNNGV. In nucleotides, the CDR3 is TGTGCCAGCAGGGGGCCGACCGGGACGGTAGGGAATGAGCAGTTCTTC. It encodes CASRGPTGTVGNEQFF.

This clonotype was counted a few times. In DNA form, the CDR3 reads TGTGCCAGCAGCCAAGCCGTGGGGGGGAACCAAGAGACCCAGTACTTC. This translates into CASSQAVGGNQETQYF. The genes are TRBV4-2 and TRBJ2-5; TRBD2 matches at 7 bases. Per the germline V gene, CDR1 is LGHNA and CDR2 is YNFKEQ. Trimming at V came to 1 base and at J to 0 bases, leaving 5 bases not matched to a gene. This CDR3 spans 16 amino acids.

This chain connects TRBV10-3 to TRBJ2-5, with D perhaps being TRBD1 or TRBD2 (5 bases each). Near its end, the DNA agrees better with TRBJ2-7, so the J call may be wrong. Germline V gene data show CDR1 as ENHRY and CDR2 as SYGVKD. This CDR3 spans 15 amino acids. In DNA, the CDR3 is TGTGCCATCAGTGACCCTGGGACCCGGGTCTACGAGCAGTACTTC. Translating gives CAISDPGTRVYEQYF.

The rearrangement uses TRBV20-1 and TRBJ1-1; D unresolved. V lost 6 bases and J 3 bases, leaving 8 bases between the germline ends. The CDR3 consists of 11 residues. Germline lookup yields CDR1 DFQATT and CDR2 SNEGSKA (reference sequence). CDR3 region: CSASPYTEAFF. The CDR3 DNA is TGCAGTGCCTCACCCTACACTGAAGCTTTCTTT.